Following are 13 T cell receptor beta chains from one sample sequenced in a study of radiotherapy plus CTLA-4 blockade in lung cancer. The table came from immunoSEQ multiplex PCR; TCRdb's copy has only in-frame clones and leaves some out. The sample consists of 90,000 or so clones, about 90% of them appearing once. Material: peripheral blood, obtained from a patient treated with radiotherapy plus ipilimumab. The receptors were gathered from a human donor with non-small cell lung cancer who had a partial response to radiotherapy plus ipilimumab.

This chain connects TRBV7-8 to TRBJ2-7, with 7 bases identical to TRBD1. The trim removed 5 bases at V and 0 bases at J, leaving 7 bases unmatched. CDR1 is SGHVS and CDR2 is FQNEAQ in the germline V gene. The CDR3 loop spans 15 amino acids. CDR3 in DNA: TGTGCCAGCAGCCGCATTCGGACAGGCTCCTACGAGCAGTACTTC. Amino acid sequence: CASSRIRTGSYEQYF.

This chain links TRBV7-8 with TRBJ1-2; no firm D call. Looked up from germline, CDR1 is SGHVS and CDR2 is FQNEAQ. The CDR3 spans 14 residues. Deletions cut 0 bases from V and 4 bases from J, with 9 bases between. Written as DNA, the CDR3 is TGTGCCAGCAGCTTAGCGTGGGGAGGCTATGGCTACACCTTC. Protein: CASSLAWGGYGYTF.

This clone was detected only a few times. Other DNA sequences in this sample translate to the same CDR3. V and J are TRBV10-3 and TRBJ2-1, with 8 positions matching TRBD2. This CDR3 contains 13 residues. V trimming: 2 bases; J trimming: 8 bases; junction bases outside the gene matches: 2. The V gene's germline CDR1 is ENHRY and CDR2 SYGVKD. The CDR3 spells CAISESGSYEQFF. The DNA for the CDR3 is TGTGCCATCAGTGAGAGCGGGAGCTATGAGCAGTTCTTC.

This sequence joins TRBV9 and TRBJ2-1, with D possibly TRBD2 on 6 matching bases. The V gene's germline CDR1 is SGDLS and CDR2 YYNGEE. The V end was cut by 4 bases, the J end by 4 bases, with 15 bases between. The CDR3 spans 15 residues. DNA of the CDR3: TGTGCCAGCAGCAAGGAGGGAATGGGATACAATGAGCAGTTCTTC. Its protein is CASSKEGMGYNEQFF. Using reference TRBV9 and TRBJ2-1 for the parts outside the CDR3, the full variable domain is DSGVTQTPKHLITATGQRVTLRCSPRSGDLSVYWYQQSLDQGLQFLIQYYNGEERAKGNILERFSAQQFPDLHSELNLSSLELGDSALYFCASSKEGMGYNEQFFGPGTRLTVL.

This clone was picked up one time. This rearrangement joins TRBV7-9 to TRBJ1-4; TRBD1 agrees at 10 bases. CDR3 size: 16 residues. Trimming took 5 bases from V and 3 from J; bases not matched to a gene: 6. CDR1 is SEHNR, CDR2 FQNEAQ, per germline (reference sequence). In DNA, the CDR3 is TGTGCCAGCAGCCTAGGACAGGGGGGCTCTAATGAAAAACTGTTTTTT. This gives the protein CASSLGQGGSNEKLFF.

As for this clone: This sample also contains other DNA sequences that code for the same CDR3. This chain links TRBV9 with TRBJ2-4; D possibly corresponds to TRBD2 (6 bases). V was trimmed by 0 bases and J by 0 bases, leaving 7 bases between them. CDR3 length: 15 residues. Germline V CDR1 and CDR2: SGDLS, YYNGEE. The CDR3 loop is CASSVGGVAKNIQYF. The CDR3 nucleotides read TGTGCCAGCAGCGTAGGGGGGGTAGCCAAAAACATTCAGTACTTC.

The genes are TRBV6-1 and TRBJ2-3; tentatively, D is TRBD1 (6 bases). Germline CDR1 and CDR2: MNHNS and SASEGT. Deletions cut 8 bases from V and 1 base from J, with 10 bases between. The CDR3 is 13 amino acids. CDR3 nucleotides: TGTGCCAGCGAGGCAGGGGGCACAGATACGCAGTATTTT. It yields the protein CASEAGGTDTQYF.

This clone was detected a few times. The chain uses TRBV28 and TRBJ1-1; D might be TRBD1 (6 bases). The CDR3 covers 15 residues. Germline V gene sequence: CDR1 MDHEN, CDR2 SYDVKM. The V end lost 2 bases, the J end lost 0 bases, and 10 bases lay between the germline ends. The CDR3 nucleotides are TGTGCCAGCAGTTTAGCGGGGGGGCTGAACACTGAAGCTTTCTTT. Amino acid sequence: CASSLAGGLNTEAFF.

The V gene is TRBV4-1, the J gene TRBJ2-1; 11 nucleotides line up with TRBD2. Germline CDR1 reads MGHRA; CDR2 reads YSYEKL. The CDR3 has 19 amino acids. J lost 0 bases, V lost 2 bases, and 9 bases had no gene match. Here the CDR3 reads CASSQSVTSGGSSYNEQFF. The CDR3 DNA reads as TGCGCCAGCAGCCAATCGGTAACTAGCGGGGGTAGCTCCTACAATGAGCAGTTCTTC.

The chain uses TRBV7-6 and TRBJ1-5; a weak D match, TRBD1 (6 bases). Per the germline V gene, CDR1 is SGHVS and CDR2 is FNYEAQ. The CDR3 is made up of 16 amino acids. Trimming took 2 bases from V and 1 from J, leaving 12 bases between them. This CDR3 reads CASSLSAGASNQPQHF. CDR3 nucleotides: TGTGCCAGCAGCTTATCGGCGGGGGCCAGCAATCAGCCCCAGCATTTT. Complete variable domain (other parts from reference TRBV7-6 and TRBJ1-5): GAGVSQSPRYKVTKRGQDVALRCDPISGHVSLYWYRQALGQGPEFLTYFNYEAQQDKSGLPNDRFSAERPEGSISTLTIQRTEQRDSAMYRCASSLSAGASNQPQHFGDGTRLSIL.

The chain has TRBV7-9 and TRBJ2-1; maybe TRBD2 (7 bases). CDR1 and CDR2 (germline): SEHNR, FQNEAQ (reference sequence). CDR3 length: 17 residues. V lost 1 base and J 4 bases, leaving 17 bases between the germline ends. The CDR3 protein is CASSLVGEGERYNEQFF. The DNA for the CDR3 is TGTGCCAGCAGCTTAGTCGGGGAGGGGGAACGATACAATGAGCAGTTCTTC.

The chain recombines TRBV4-1 with TRBJ2-7, with 11 bases aligning to TRBD2. Germline assignment: CDR1 MGHRA and CDR2 YSYEKL. V lost 4 bases and J lost 2; bases outside the gene matches: 1. This CDR3 spans 14 amino acids. CDR3 DNA sequence: TGCGCCAGCAGCCTAGCGGGAGGGCCCTACGAGCAGTACTTC. This codes for CASSLAGGPYEQYF.

The V gene is TRBV4-1, the J gene TRBJ1-1; 8 nucleotides line up with TRBD1. J gave up 5 bases and V 8 bases, and 7 bases lay outside the gene matches. Per the germline V gene, CDR1 is MGHRA and CDR2 is YSYEKL. The CDR3 contains 13 residues. CDR3 amino acids: CASGGTGITEAFF. CDR3 sequence (DNA): TGCGCCAGCGGCGGGACAGGTATAACTGAAGCTTTCTTT.